This TCR beta chain is drawn from a study of blood T cells in healthy people across ages. For this clonotype: Its antigen is not identified.

The CDR3 runs 13 residues. The V end was cut by 11 bases, the J end by 2 bases, with 15 bases between. The V gene's germline CDR1 is ENHRY and CDR2 SYGVKD. PCR was performed a second time for roughly 7 to 12 cycles using a sample-barcoded 5' primer and a J-beta primer mix. MiXCR, run by TCRdb on the 5' RACE reads, gives a single entry per CDR3 protein. The table records 500,000 to 700,000 distinct CDR3 sequences, approximately 30% of them present only once. Overall study results and limits: Underestimates were what the diversity estimates from one million T cells were considered to be.

Material for sequencing was blood. The source is an elderly woman in good health. The chain employs TRBV10-3 and TRBJ1-2; possible D gene TRBD1, 5 bases. The CDR3 region has the DNA TGTGCCGTCCGGGACGGCCAAAACTATGGCTACACCTTC. Translation: CAVRDGQNYGYTF.